This TCR beta chain was sequenced for a study of cytomegalovirus exposure and HLA in healthy donors (dated by TCRdb to the late 2010s). Turning to the overall study: An earlier analysis of under 600 of the donors reported more than 250 Gb of sequence data and 100 million to 130 million unique TCR beta sequences from 150 million to 200 million T cells. An earlier analysis of some 600 of the donors applied high-throughput TCR beta sequencing to assess whether each TCR beta V gene segment acted as functional or pseudogenic. A later genetic analysis took genome-wide SNP genotypes for about 55% of the 666 donors and used that subset as a discovery cohort. To study patterns of TCR occurrence, a later analysis re-analyzed previously published TCR beta repertoires from 650 to 750 donors and added high-resolution HLA genotyping. Donor age, sex, ethnicity and CMV serostatus were collected together with the repertoire data. Along with the roughly 710-subject first cohort, a separate validation cohort of about 110 different subjects was used. The study was designed to test whether signatures of past pathogen exposure could be identified by cataloging public T cell receptors. High-throughput TCR immunosequencing, statistical association of individual TCRs with disease status, and machine learning were combined to predict cytomegalovirus infection status. Every repertoire in the discovery cohort had been generated on one and the same sequencing platform. Using immunosequencing, the study profiled T cell repertoires from 666 subjects and related those repertoires to cytomegalovirus serostatus. The genetic ancestry cluster associated with self-reported Caucasian donors included 81% of the roughly 360 genotyped donors. About 310 gigabases of sequencing data and 70 million to 100 million unique TCR sequences were included in an early release covering 500 to 750 HLA-typed donors. Rather than drawing on any new phenotypic data, the later analysis identified candidate immune exposures from TCR beta sequences and the way those sequences occurred across donors. Roughly five DR-DQ haplotypes were handled as single units for association and clustering because linkage in the cohort was strong. Across approximately 420 genotyped donors of the cohort, an average of about 240,000 unique TCR beta nucleotide sequences per donor were sequenced, and roughly a sixth of those sequences were non-productive. Class I and class II HLA loci were covered by the typing at four-digit resolution. Typing coverage differed by locus: A, B, C, DRB1 and DQB1 were typed in about 620-630 donors, DQA1 in around 500, DPA1 in 600 to 610, and DPB1 in 472. The paper's findings and limits, for the study overall: When HLA alleles, especially DR and DQ, strongly co-occurred, attributing TCR associations to individual alleles was difficult. A further reported finding was that TCR beta sequences accurately predicted the HLA-A and HLA-B alleles for most subjects in the first cohort. Only TCR beta chains were sequenced in this cohort, and the absence of alpha or paired-chain data limited detectable features. Across donors, most TCR sequences were observed very rarely, whereas some public TCRs were present in many individuals. For the cohort, immune exposure information was limited to CMV serostatus. Broadly in line with IMGT annotations, most TCR beta V segments showed up in productive rearrangements about 87% or about 30% of the time in an earlier analysis of several hundred of the donors. Correlated functional status among segregating V segments might be attributable to linkage disequilibrium, but an unknown experimental factor could not be ruled out. In a later genetic analysis, a missense DCLRE1C variant was associated with V-gene and J-gene trimming of TCR beta chains, and the association was replicated in an independent cohort. The presence/absence analyses assumed that sequencing depth was roughly uniform across donors, and that assumption may not be true. In vitro tests confirmed that a few of the cytomegalovirus-associated TCR beta chains recognize cytomegalovirus antigens. The authors suggested that the approach could potentially be generalized to other disease states and immunological phenotypes. Some IMGT-functional V segments, including TRBV6-2 and TRBV6-3, could not be distinguished by the 87-base-pair reads and were therefore excluded. A total of 150 to 200 TCR beta chains were listed by the study as associated with cytomegalovirus. According to a later analysis, TCR association rates differed among HLA loci, with DRB1 alleles showing the most associated TCRs and HLA-C alleles showing the fewest. HLA typing was unavailable for some donors at each locus, so association tests used only the typed subset. In a later analysis, most CMV-associated TCR beta chains were found to appear HLA-restricted, with HLA associations seemingly driven largely by CMV exposure. In a later analysis, several top co-occurrence clusters were reported to appear linked to parvovirus B19, influenza, CMV and Epstein-Barr virus. Because counts were too low, 15 to 20 rarely observed V segments, including chromosome 9 orphons, were left out of the earlier analysis of approximately 500 of the donors. The sequencing pipeline was judged likely to have produced a cluster of highly shared sequence variants as a technical artifact. Compared with equally common non-associated chains, HLA-associated TCR beta chains in a later analysis were more clonally expanded and had lower generation probabilities. Cytomegalovirus status was reported to be diagnosed by the classifier with high specificity and sensitivity in both the original and validation cohorts. In a later analysis, some 17,000 TCR beta sequences were associated with specific HLA alleles at a false discovery rate of 0.05. Compared with the 666-donor mean, donors in an Asian-associated ancestry cluster had fewer N-insertions in productive TCRs, according to a later genetic analysis.

The cohort consisted of more than 650 healthy bone marrow donors. At the time of sampling, all cohort members were nominally healthy, though unrecorded immune exposures were likely present. The donor was CMV seropositive and was included in the group of some 290 seropositive cohort members. Every donor gave a peripheral blood sample, and the peripheral blood mononuclear cells from that sample were used for TCR beta sequencing. Genomic DNA extraction from the blood cell samples was performed with the Qiagen DNeasy Blood Extraction Kit. Comment on this clone: Its specific antigen is unknown. No base quality values were provided; no much bigger clone lies one nucleotide off.

V is pruned by 3 bases and J by 0 bases, leaving 3 bases of the junction without a gene match. Per the germline V gene (reference sequence), SGHNT is the CDR1 and YYREEE is the CDR2. Including the terminal cysteine and phenylalanine, the CDR3 comprises 15 residues. Only the CDR3 part of the read is kept: 45 bases, read in frame from the first base. Receptors were amplified or captured by the immunoSEQ multiplex PCR assay. For the multiplex PCR, a mixture combining 60 forward primers for TCR Vbeta segments and 13 reverse primers for TCR Jbeta segments was used. The CDR3 region of rearranged TCR beta genes was amplified from genomic DNA by a multiplex PCR assay. The Illumina HiSeq System was used to sequence the amplified TCR beta libraries as 87-base-pair reads. As for how the authors treated the data: A later analysis counted 75 million to 100 million unique TCR beta chains across the 700 or so repertoires, and around 9.9 million of these chains were shared by at least two donors. To remove PCR and sequencing errors, raw reads were error-corrected and collapsed into unique sequences using a nearest-neighbor algorithm that merged closely related sequences. V, D and J gene segments were assigned by aligning CDR3 sequences to IMGT reference sequences. For a sequence to be retained, at least a six-nucleotide match to both a V gene segment and a J gene segment was required. A rearrangement counted as productive if the CDR3 had no stop codons and remained in frame with V and J, and every other rearrangement counted as non-productive. Following IMGT convention, CDR3 was defined as the stretch from the second conserved V-encoded cysteine up to the conserved J-encoded phenylalanine. The earlier analysis of fewer than 750 of the donors excluded sequences that lacked an unambiguous match to a single V gene segment. In an earlier analysis of roughly 600 of the donors, a V segment was called functional when productive rearrangements were above 56.7%, and segregating when the standard deviation between donors exceeded 5%. A statistical classification framework was built for diagnosing cytomegalovirus status from the catalog of TCR beta chain sequences. In a later analysis, V and J genes were assigned by comparing TCR nucleotide sequences against IMGT/GENE-DB human TR gene sequences. The TCRdist pipeline was used in a later analysis to assign CDR3 sequences and most-parsimonious VDJ recombination scenarios. In a later analysis, each TCR beta chain was defined by its CDR3 amino acid sequence together with its V-gene family, and reads lacking a unique V-gene family were excluded. In a later analysis, a few hundred highly shared, low-generation-probability nucleotide sequences were removed to address suspected cross-contamination and a sequencing artifact. For each public chain, a later analysis derived a clonal expansion index from normalized ranks of inferred template counts within each repertoire. In a later analysis, generation probabilities were computed using a VDJ recombination model fitted to out-of-frame rearrangements, and the results were checked against IGoR. In a later analysis, hypergeometric tests were used to score TCR-TCR, TCR-HLA and TCR-CMV co-occurrence, with a repertoire-size bias correction applied to TCR pairs. False discovery rates were estimated in a later analysis by permuting HLA or CMV assignments 20 times. In a later analysis, co-occurring TCRs were grouped using DBSCAN, with TCRdist sequence similarity added in when clustering inside HLA-allele-positive subsets. Co-occurrence clustering excluded repertoires with fewer than 30,000 or more than 120,000 public chains, plus five with anomalous nucleotide sharing. TCRdb provides this immuneACCESS table in a form limited to in-frame rearrangements. Some clones are lacking; in checked studies, under half of them reflect an unresolved V gene, and why the rest are absent is not known. V, J and clone size are taken as reported in that table, and D and trimming were inferred from the DNA itself. This sample is represented by about 92,000 clones; over 75% of them were singletons. 0.95% to 1.5% of the sample lies in the top ten.

In this chain, TRBV5-4 is recombined with TRBJ2-1; the central 7 bases match TRBD1. Sequences were obtained from PBMCs. The clonotype comes from a girl aged 2-10 years in good health and CMV-seropositive. The sequence in DNA is TGTGCCAGCAGCTCAACAGGGGACTCCTACAATGAGCAGTTCTTC. Translation gives CASSSTGDSYNEQFF.